Included here is one T cell receptor (beta chain) sequence, with context. Antigen specificity is unknown. The sample belongs to a study of T-cell reconstitution after alpha-beta-depleted transplantation in children. The CDR3 has 13 amino acids. The germline CDR1 and CDR2 sequences are DFQATT and SNEGSKA (reference sequence). V lost 1 base and J lost 2, with 8 bases in between. Study conclusions and caveats: By about two months after transplant, alpha-beta T cells reportedly arose from several hundred graft clones that had expanded. Elevated TCRbeta diversity at day 60 was traced, in some patients, to surviving recipient T cells and thymic progenitors. Hyperexpanded clones declined; after one year, newly produced T cells mostly supplied diversity.

Unique molecular identifiers tagged the TCRbeta library. Using its own MiXCR run on the PCR reads, TCRdb lists one record per CDR3 protein. The table has about 980,000 distinct CDR3 sequences, around 30% seen once; the top ten hold more than 25%. The sequence was collected from a boy younger than two who had a stem cell transplant for SCID, so the T cells may come from the graft donor. The rearrangement joins TRBV20-1 to TRBJ1-1; tentative D call: TRBD1 (5 bases). This specimen consisted of PBMCs, mostly from graft donor cells, obtained 360 days after TCRalphabeta/CD19-depleted stem cell transplant. The chain's CDR3 is CSARGTTNTEAFF. The CDR3 DNA reads TGCAGTGCTAGAGGGACAACTAACACTGAAGCTTTCTTT.